This record looks at one T cell receptor (beta chain) sequence and its context. Its antigen is currently unknown. The sample belongs to a study of PD-L1 blockade in urothelial cancer. Study-level findings and limits: Stronger expansion of tumor-associated clones in blood at 3 weeks distinguished durable-benefit patients.

The germline CDR1 and CDR2 sequences are SGHNT and YENEEA. J lost 4 bases, V lost 5 bases, and 6 bases had no gene match. The CDR3 loop spans 14 amino acids. The time point here: peripheral blood 6 weeks after treatment start. Individual patients had between 1 and 8 samples, taken pretreatment and on-treatment. The table came from immunoSEQ multiplex PCR; TCRdb's copy has only in-frame clones and leaves some out. The table has around 110,000 clones, about 89% seen once; the top ten hold over 1.5%. The clonotype originates from a man aged 55 to 70 with urothelial cancer. This specimen was PBMCs, taken around atezolizumab (anti-PD-L1) treatment. The chain uses TRBV11-3 and TRBJ1-1, with TRBD1 identical over 8 bases. The CDR3 here is CASSGYRGITEAFF. CDR3 DNA: TGTGCCAGCAGCGGGTACAGGGGGATCACTGAAGCTTTCTTT.